Included here is one T cell receptor beta chain sequence, with context. The data are from a study of blood T cell repertoires in COVID-19. About the study: COVID-19 samples from acute and convalescent phases originated in the United States, Italy and Spain.

Under the authors' procedure: Counts of nucleated cells, estimated from reference gene primer amplification, were obtained. Produced via immunoSEQ multiplex PCR; TCRdb's table is partial and in-frame only. That table gives V, J and clone size, and the DNA gave D and trimming. The sample has a few hundred thousand clones, 90% seen once; the top ten hold around 2.3%. A Seattle source enrolled patients during active infection and followed them longitudinally. This CDR3 spans 15 amino acids. Trimming took 5 bases from V and 8 from J; bases not matched to a gene: 9. Germline loops: CDR1 LNHDA, CDR2 SQIVND (reference sequence).

Sequencing was performed on peripheral blood. This sequence joins TRBV19 and TRBJ2-4, with 10 bases fitting TRBD2. The sequence derives from a woman aged 60-75 years with COVID-19, enrolled during active disease. The CDR3: CASSDLAGAGDIQYF. The CDR3 DNA is TGTGCCAGTAGTGATCTAGCGGGGGCCGGAGACATTCAGTACTTC.